Sequencing of this TCR beta chain was carried out in a study of blood T cell repertoires in COVID-19. Study at large: Whether acute or convalescent, the COVID-19 samples came from the United States, Italy and Spain.

Profiled with immunoSEQ multiplex PCR; TCRdb holds only in-frame clones, not every one. The sample records about 260,000 clones, over 80% being singletons. Germline loops: CDR1 SGHNT, CDR2 YYREEE (reference sequence). The CDR3 runs 14 residues. V was cut by 3 bases and J by 4 bases, with 12 bases left in between. The gene calls are TRBV5-4 and TRBJ2-3; tentative D call: TRBD2 (6 bases). The receptor was derived from a woman between 40 and 55 years old who had recovered from COVID-19. The sequencing input was peripheral blood. CDR3 coding DNA: TGTGCCAGCAGCTCGTCTGGCGGGGCAGATACGCAGTATTTT. Its translation: CASSSSGGADTQYF.